The 7 T cell receptor beta chains reported below all come from one sample, sequenced in a study of tumor and adjacent non-tumor tissue in lung cancer. Three rounds of nested PCR, following a modified ARM-PCR protocol, produced the TCRbeta library. TCRdb recomputed calls from the multiplex PCR reads with MiXCR, one row per CDR3 protein. This table has more than 95,000 distinct CDR3 sequences, around three fifths appearing once. No cell sorting was done before RNA was extracted from the tissue. Specimen: lung tumor tissue. The origin of the receptors is a man aged 25-40 years with non-small cell lung cancer.

This clonotype was observed a few times. A read error may explain this, as a much larger clone is one base away. The genes are TRBV5-1 and TRBJ2-7, with a possible D match to TRBD1 (5 bases). The V end was cut by 2 bases, the J end by 7 bases, with 10 bases between. This CDR3 is 12 amino acids long. CDR1 is SGHRS, CDR2 YFSETQ, per germline. CDR3 sequence reads: CASSFRGEEQYF. In DNA, the CDR3 is TGCGCCAGCAGCTTTAGGGGCGAGGAGCAGTACTTC. The full variable domain, completed using reference TRBV5-1 and TRBJ2-7, is KAGVTQTPRYLIKTRGQQVTLSCSPISGHRSVSWYQQTPGQGLQFLFEYFSETQRNKGNFPGRFSGRQFSNSRSEMNVSTLELGDSALYLCASSFRGEEQYFGPGTRLTVT.

This clonotype was detected a few times. V and J are TRBV6-1 and TRBJ2-3; TRBD2 matches 12 bases. V was pared by 2 bases and J by 4 bases, with 1 base of the junction left unmatched. Per germline, CDR1 MNHNS and CDR2 SASEGT. CDR3 length equals 15 residues. CDR3 sequence (DNA): TGTGCCAGCAGTGAACTAGCGGGAGGGCCAGATACGCAGTATTTT. It is translated as CASSELAGGPDTQYF.

This clonotype has a handful of counts. The rearrangement uses TRBV24-1 and TRBJ2-1; TRBD1 or TRBD2 may be the D gene (5 bases each). The CDR3 extends over 14 amino acids. Germline V CDR1 and CDR2: KGHDR, SFDVKD. Deletions cut 4 bases from V and 10 bases from J, with 16 bases between. CDR3 sequence reads: CATSDPRDGREQFF. The CDR3 nucleotides are TGTGCCACCAGTGACCCCCGGGACGGCAGGGAGCAGTTCTTC.

There are many counts of this clonotype. V gene TRBV6-5 combines with J gene TRBJ2-7; D is possibly TRBD1 or TRBD2 (5 bases each). The CDR3 is made up of 12 amino acids. Germline values: CDR1 MNHEY, CDR2 SVGAGI. V was pared by 5 bases and J by 5 bases, with 10 bases between. The CDR3 DNA is TGTGCCAGCAGTGAGAGGGGCCACGAGCAGTACTTC. Protein sequence: CASSERGHEQYF.

This clonotype is categorized as medium-sized. The genes are TRBV11-3 and TRBJ2-2; 9 bases are shared with TRBD1. This CDR3 has 15 amino acids. The germline gives CDR1 SGHNT, CDR2 YENEEA. V gave up 5 bases and J gave up 2 bases; unmatched junction bases: 3. The CDR3 nucleotides are TGTGCCAGCAGCCCGGGACAGGGAAACACCGGGGAGCTGTTTTTT. It is translated as CASSPGQGNTGELFF.

In the case of this clonotype: An end of the junction does not agree with germline; a read error may underlie this. The rearrangement links TRBV11-2 to TRBJ1-6; no firm D call. CDR3 length: 14 residues. Germline V gives CDR1 SGHAT, CDR2 FQNNGV. The CDR3 nucleotides are TGTGTCAGCAGCCATTTAACGAATAATTCATCCCTCCACTTT. Translated, it gives CVSSHLTNNSSLHF.

Worth noting for this clonotype: This clone may be a read error of a much larger clone one base away. The V call is TRBV6-6, the J call TRBJ2-3; D is perhaps TRBD2 (5 bases). This CDR3 contains 13 residues. Germline CDR1 and CDR2: MNHNY and SVGAGI (reference sequence). V was trimmed by 8 bases and J by 6 bases, leaving 15 bases between them. CDR3 in DNA: TGTGCCAGCGGGCGGGTTGTAGTGGATACGCAGTATTTT. Protein product: CASGRVVVDTQYF.